The 21 T cell receptor beta chains reported below all come from one sample, sequenced in a study of T cells expressing NK-cell markers. TCRdb re-called the 5' RACE reads and shows each CDR3 protein once, DNA omitted. The sample holds about 390,000 distinct CDR3 sequences. The specimen was blood T cells: a sorted CD56 or NKG2C T cell subset, CD4+ or CD8+ T cells, or bulk PBMC T cells (not recorded which). These receptors were taken from a woman aged 50 to 65 in good health.

V and J are TRBV4-2 and TRBJ2-3. This CDR3 region has 16 residues. The V gene's germline CDR1 is LGHNA and CDR2 YNFKEQ. The CDR3 loop reads CASSQDTSLSTDTQYF.

The chain joins TRBV5-1 to TRBJ2-4; checking the TCRdb D call of TRBD1 is not possible without DNA. Per germline, CDR1 SGHRS and CDR2 YFSETQ. The CDR3 sequence is 15 residues long. CDR3 residues: CASSIGTALGNIQYF.

CDR3 loop: CASSLPPGGGEAFF. This chain connects TRBV5-1 to TRBJ1-1; TCRdb proposes TRBD1, but this gene call is untestable without DNA. The germline V gene encodes CDR1 SGHRS and CDR2 YFSETQ. The CDR3 consists of 14 residues. Variable domain in full (rest from reference TRBV5-1 and TRBJ1-1): KAGVTQTPRYLIKTRGQQVTLSCSPISGHRSVSWYQQTPGQGLQFLFEYFSETQRNKGNFPGRFSGRQFSNSRSEMNVSTLELGDSALYLCASSLPPGGGEAFFGQGTRLTVV.

The genes are TRBV30 and TRBJ2-1; with no DNA, the TCRdb D assignment of TRBD2 cannot be verified. Germline V gene lookup returns CDR1 GTSNPN and CDR2 SVGIG (reference sequence). This CDR3 has 15 amino acids. The CDR3 reads CAWSNGLAGVIEQFF.

The chain uses TRBV24-1 and TRBJ1-2. This CDR3 is built from 13 residues. Germline assignment: CDR1 KGHDR and CDR2 SFDVKD. This CDR3 reads CATSDASRGGYTF.

V is TRBV12-3 or TRBV12-4 and J is TRBJ1-3. The CDR3 spans 15 residues. The CDR3: CASSRGRSSGNTIYF.

The rearrangement uses TRBV5-1 and TRBJ2-1. Germline CDR1 SGHRS, CDR2 YFSETQ. The CDR3 is 12 residues long. CDR3 sequence: CASSLLYNEQFF.

The chain has TRBV5-1 and TRBJ2-3. Germline V gene data show CDR1 as SGHRS and CDR2 as YFSETQ. This CDR3 has 13 amino acids. The CDR3: CASSQGLTDTQYF.

The chain links TRBV28 to TRBJ1-1; TCRdb names TRBD1, which stays unverified in the absence of DNA. CDR3 length: 15 amino acids. Germline V gene data show CDR1 as MDHEN and CDR2 as SYDVKM. The CDR3 here is CASSPGTGWKTEAFF.

This sequence joins TRBV29-1 and TRBJ2-1; TCRdb returns TRBD2, unconfirmable since there is no DNA. The CDR3 runs to 14 residues. Germline V lookup: CDR1 SQVTM, CDR2 ANQGSEA. This CDR3 is CSVVTSGRYNEQFF.

This chain links TRBV20-1 with TRBJ1-1; TCRdb selects TRBD1, and the lack of DNA leaves this call unchecked. In germline, CDR1 is DFQATT, CDR2 SNEGSKA (reference sequence). The CDR3 extends over 12 amino acids. This CDR3 reads CSALLRDTEAFF.

The chain links TRBV29-1 to TRBJ1-2; the D call from TCRdb, TRBD1, cannot be confirmed without DNA. Germline loops: CDR1 SQVTM, CDR2 ANQGSEA. The CDR3 is 13 amino acids. CDR3 in amino acids: CSVRDRGEDGYTF.

The genes are TRBV3-1 and TRBJ2-7; no DNA is available, so the TRBD1 call from TCRdb remains unchecked. There are 14 residues in the CDR3. From germline, CDR1 is LGHDT and CDR2 YNNKEL (reference sequence). The CDR3 reads CASSQGGESYEQYF.

V is TRBV7-9 and J is TRBJ1-5; TCRdb returns TRBD1, unconfirmable since there is no DNA. The CDR3 is made up of 13 amino acids. The germline V gene encodes CDR1 SEHNR and CDR2 FQNEAQ (reference sequence). The CDR3 region is CASSLGSGEAQHF.

V usage is TRBV29-1 and J usage is TRBJ1-5; TCRdb outputs TRBD1, but without DNA this stays unchecked. Germline CDR1 reads SQVTM; CDR2 reads ANQGSEA. The CDR3 extends over 14 amino acids. CDR3 residues: CSVATGAPGQPQHF. The variable domain in full, completed from reference TRBV29-1 and TRBJ1-5, reads SAVISQKPSRDICQRGTSLTIQCQVDSQVTMMFWYRQQPGQSLTLIATANQGSEATYESGFVIDKFPISRPNLTFSTLTVSNMSPEDSSIYLCSVATGAPGQPQHFGDGTRLSIL.

The chain combines TRBV20-1 with TRBJ2-1; TCRdb selects TRBD2, and the lack of DNA leaves this call unchecked. CDR3 length: 12 amino acids. In germline, CDR1 is DFQATT, CDR2 SNEGSKA (reference sequence). CDR3 amino acids: CSATTSGREQFF.

The chain links TRBV11-3 to TRBJ2-3; TCRdb indicates TRBD2, and absent DNA this call remains unverified. CDR3 length: 15 amino acids. The germline gives CDR1 SGHNT, CDR2 YENEEA. CDR3 amino acids: CASSRGLAGVGTQYF.

CDR3 sequence: CASGTNINTGELFF. The chain combines TRBV28 with TRBJ2-2; the D gene TCRdb calls, TRBD2, cannot be checked with no DNA. CDR3 length: 14 amino acids. Germline CDR1 reads MDHEN; CDR2 reads SYDVKM.

The rearrangement joins TRBV6-4 to TRBJ2-7; TCRdb designates TRBD2, a call that cannot be tested without DNA. CDR1 is MRHNA, CDR2 SNTAGT, per germline. The CDR3 has 12 residues. The CDR3 reads CASSAGAGEQYF.

The chain recombines TRBV14 with TRBJ2-1; absent DNA, TCRdb's TRBD2 call cannot be checked. Looked up from germline, CDR1 is SGHDN and CDR2 is FVKESK. CDR3 length: 13 amino acids. The CDR3: CASRGLPGNEQFF.

The gene calls are TRBV9 and TRBJ1-1; TCRdb picks TRBD1, but there is no DNA to check that call. Germline V gives CDR1 SGDLS, CDR2 YYNGEE. The CDR3 has 12 amino acids. The CDR3 sequence: CASSVVQGEAFF.